The next 14 T cell receptor beta chains were all read from a single sample in a study of blood T cell repertoires in COVID-19. The repertoire was sequenced with immunoSEQ multiplex PCR; TCRdb's copy has only in-frame clones and lacks some. The sample shows about 59,000 clones, 90% to 95% of them seen only once. The sample taken for sequencing was peripheral blood. The source of these receptors is a human donor in a cohort sampled during active COVID-19.

V gene TRBV18 combines with J gene TRBJ2-5, with 10 bases identical to TRBD2. Losses at the gene ends were 0 bases for V and 3 bases for J; bases not matched to a gene: 4. Per germline, CDR1 KGHSH and CDR2 LQKENI. The CDR3 loop spans 16 amino acids. The CDR3 sequence: CASSPPSSGSKETQYF. The CDR3 coding sequence is TGTGCCAGCTCACCACCTTCTAGCGGGAGCAAAGAGACCCAGTACTTC.

The V gene is TRBV4-3, the J gene TRBJ1-2; D is uncertain. Germline V lookup: CDR1 LGHNA, CDR2 YSLEER. V was trimmed by 3 bases and J by 8 bases, leaving 22 bases between them. The CDR3 sequence is 16 residues long. In DNA, the CDR3 is TGCGCCAGCAGCCAGGACTCACCGGGCTCCCCTGTCGGCTACACCTTC. Its protein product is CASSQDSPGSPVGYTF.

V gene TRBV5-1 combines with J gene TRBJ1-1, with TRBD1 identical over 10 bases. V was pared by 4 bases and J by 4 bases, with 7 bases of the junction left unmatched. Germline values: CDR1 SGHRS, CDR2 YFSETQ. The CDR3 has 15 amino acids. The CDR3 is CASSPTTGGITEAFF. CDR3 nucleotides: TGCGCCAGCAGCCCCACGACAGGGGGCATCACTGAAGCTTTCTTT.

Regarding this clone: A read error may account for a junction end that differs from germline. This rearrangement joins TRBV27 to TRBJ2-7, with 8 bases matching TRBD1. CDR3 length equals 13 residues. Looked up from germline, CDR1 is MNHEY and CDR2 is SMNVEV (reference sequence). The CDR3 DNA sequence: TGTGCCAGCAAGGACAGGGTTTCCTCCGAGCAGTACTTC. Translation: CASKDRVSSEQYF.

The chain couples TRBV21-1 to TRBJ2-5; the table's D call, TRBD1, was not checked against the DNA. TRBV21-1 is noted as a pseudogene. This CDR3 is built from 14 residues. This CDR3 reads CASSKAFRGETQYF. For the CDR3, the DNA is TGTGCCAGCAGCAAAGCCTTCAGGGGAGAGACCCAGTACTTC.

The CDR3 region has the DNA TGTGCCAGCAGGGAGACAGGGGGTCGGGAGCCCCAGCATTTT. Translation: CASRETGGREPQHF. V usage is TRBV6-5 and J usage is TRBJ1-5; TRBD1 agrees at 9 bases. This CDR3 is built from 14 residues. The germline V gene encodes CDR1 MNHEY and CDR2 SVGAGI. The V gene end was trimmed by 6 bases and the J gene end by 8 bases; junction bases not matched to a gene: 8.

Only a few counts were recorded for this clone. This chain connects TRBV5-1 to TRBJ1-3; 8 nucleotides align to TRBD1. The CDR3 loop spans 14 amino acids. Germline V gene sequence: CDR1 SGHRS, CDR2 YFSETQ. V shed 5 bases and J 3 bases; nucleotides not matched to a gene: 4. This CDR3 reads CASRVTGGGNTIYF. CDR3 nucleotides: TGCGCCAGCAGAGTTACAGGGGGTGGAAACACCATATATTTT. The variable domain in full, with the rest retrieved from reference TRBV5-1 and TRBJ1-3, is KAGVTQTPRYLIKTRGQQVTLSCSPISGHRSVSWYQQTPGQGLQFLFEYFSETQRNKGNFPGRFSGRQFSNSRSEMNVSTLELGDSALYLCASRVTGGGNTIYFGEGSWLTVV.

The chain links TRBV7-2 to TRBJ2-2; a weak D match, TRBD1 (6 bases). V lost 0 bases and J 2 bases, leaving 10 bases between the germline ends. There are 16 residues in the CDR3. The germline V gene encodes CDR1 SGHTA and CDR2 FQGNSA. The CDR3: CASSLARGANTGELFF. CDR3 sequence (DNA): TGTGCCAGCAGCTTAGCCAGGGGAGCAAACACCGGGGAGCTGTTTTTT.

This clone was recorded a few times. J is TRBJ2-3 and V is TRBV7-9; TRBD1 matches at 7 bases. Germline V gene lookup returns CDR1 SEHNR and CDR2 FQNEAQ (reference sequence). CDR3 length equals 14 residues. V lost 7 bases to trimming and J lost 0 bases; unmatched junction nucleotides: 4. In DNA, the CDR3 is TGTGCCAGCACCGAACAGGGGAGCACAGATACGCAGTATTTT. This sequence encodes CASTEQGSTDTQYF.

This chain joins TRBV6-8 and TRBJ1-5, with a tentative D call TRBD1 (5 bases). Trimming stripped 11 bases from V and 0 bases from J, with 17 bases between. Germline CDR1 MNHGY, CDR2 SAAAGT. The CDR3 runs 15 residues. Written as DNA, the CDR3 is TGTGCCCGCACTGCGGGGCCACCTAGCAATCAGCCCCAGCATTTT. This sequence encodes CARTAGPPSNQPQHF.

The gene calls are TRBV28 and TRBJ2-2; D unclear. Looked up from germline, CDR1 is MDHEN and CDR2 is SYDVKM. The V and J ends lost 5 bases and 7 bases respectively, with 8 bases between them. CDR3 length: 12 residues. CDR3 nucleotide sequence: TGTGCCAGCAGTACGGTGTTCGGGGAGCTGTTTTTT. As protein: CASSTVFGELFF.

The chain is built from TRBV29-1 and TRBJ2-3; the match to TRBD2 covers 12 bases. Germline values: CDR1 SQVTM, CDR2 ANQGSEA. This CDR3 comprises 16 residues. Germline trimming cut 2 bases from V and 6 bases from J; bases unmatched to any gene: 9. CDR3 in DNA: TGCAGCGTTGAAACGGCTAGCGGGAGGGCCCGGGATACGCAGTATTTT. This translates into CSVETASGRARDTQYF.

This clone was picked up one time. V and J are TRBV3-1 (or the pseudogene TRBV3-2) and TRBJ2-1; no firm D call. Germline V gene data show CDR1 as LGHDT and CDR2 as YNNKEL (reference sequence). V was cut by 2 bases and J by 0 bases, with 14 bases left in between. The CDR3 sequence is 17 residues long. CDR3 residues: CASSQLLEPSSYNEQFF. The DNA for the CDR3 is TGTGCCAGCAGCCAACTTTTGGAGCCTAGCTCCTACAATGAGCAGTTCTTC.

The V gene is TRBV5-1, the J gene TRBJ2-7; D ambiguous. Germline CDR1 SGHRS, CDR2 YFSETQ. The CDR3 consists of 14 residues. Trimming cost V 0 bases and J 4 bases, with 11 bases left between them. The DNA for the CDR3 is TGCGCCAGCAGCTTGGGCGTTTCGGGTTACGAGCAGTACTTC. Translated: CASSLGVSGYEQYF.